The table lists the clone carrying this TCR beta chain with a count of one. Its antigen remains unidentified. The PCR ran on 60 Vbeta and 13 Jbeta primers. Authors' methods: A later analysis counted roughly 74 million unique TCR beta chains, around 10 million shared. Produced via immunoSEQ multiplex PCR; TCRdb's table is partial and in-frame only. D and trimming were read from the DNA, whereas the V and J calls and clone size are those reported in that table. The table has some 110,000 clones, approximately 70% seen once; the top ten hold roughly 8.7%. The CDR3 consists of 17 residues. V lost 6 bases, J lost 8 bases, and 26 bases lay in between. Germline CDR1 MNHEY, CDR2 SMNVEV (reference sequence). This entry belongs to a study of cytomegalovirus exposure and HLA in healthy donors. Study-wide results and caveats: Researchers reportedly found TCR beta sequences accurately predicted most subjects' HLA-A and HLA-B alleles. A later analysis, which compared TCR beta chains of equal frequency, found the HLA-associated ones more clonally expanded.

Sequenced input: PBMCs. The clonotype was recovered from a young man in good health and CMV-seropositive. The V gene is TRBV27, the J gene TRBJ2-1; D is possibly TRBD2 (6 bases). CDR3: CASRSGDVADVHDEQFF. In DNA, the CDR3 is TGTGCCAGCAGGTCCGGGGATGTAGCGGACGTCCACGATGAGCAGTTCTTC.